This T cell receptor (beta chain) was identified during a study of sequential checkpoint blockade in melanoma. TCRdb keeps only in-frame clones here, not all; method: immunoSEQ multiplex PCR. The sample consists of almost 20,000 clones, roughly 80% of them appearing once. Trimming shortened V by 0 bases and J by 3 bases, and 10 bases separated the two germline ends. This CDR3 has 15 amino acids. The germline V gene encodes CDR1 SEHNR and CDR2 FQNEAQ (reference sequence). Treatment defined: randomized to nivolumab then ipilimumab (arm A) or the reverse (arm B). The sequence came from a human donor with melanoma. The sequenced sample was CD8+ T cells sorted from blood (inferred from file names), obtained from a patient given nivolumab and ipilimumab in sequence. V usage is TRBV7-9 and J usage is TRBJ2-3; D unclear. CDR3: CASSLAQRETDTQYF. CDR3 coding DNA: TGTGCCAGCAGCTTAGCGCAGCGCGAAACAGATACGCAGTATTTT.